This T cell receptor (beta chain) is drawn from a study of CD8 T cells in Susac syndrome (dated by TCRdb to about 2019). A note on the overall study: Whether CD8+ T cell activation and differentiation in Susac syndrome was antigen driven was tested using repertoire sequencing.

Results the study describes overall, beyond this receptor: The study acknowledged that relatively few individuals were included in the TCR sequencing and HLA analysis.

Peripheral blood CD8+ and CD4+ T cells from healthy donors, Susac syndrome patients and multiple sclerosis patients were profiled by high-throughput TCR beta sequencing. Treatment-naive patients with stable or active relapsing-remitting disease fulfilling revised McDonald criteria were used as multiple sclerosis controls. Bulk CD8+ and CD4+ T cells were purified by magnetic negative isolation, while CD8+ TEMRA cells were enriched using FACS. Blood was collected in EDTA tubes and processed within 24 hours, with PBMCs isolated through density gradient centrifugation. PBMCs intended for TCR sequencing were cryopreserved in liquid nitrogen and were subsequently thawed in a 37 degrees C water bath. The sorted or isolated CD4+, CD8+ and CD8+ TEMRA cells reached a purity of at least 90%. Notes on this clonotype: The antigen it recognizes is unknown. The input lacks base qualities; no much larger clone sits a single base away.

RNA was extracted with the RNeasy kit and about 0.45 to 1 ug was reverse transcribed using random hexamers. The immunoSEQ multiplex PCR assay, covering 54 Vbeta and 13 Jbeta segments, was used to amplify TCR beta CDR3 regions. Bias from PCR amplification was corrected by using a synthetic template baseline for primer optimization and for computational correction. As for the original processing: Reads were annotated to V, D and J genes according to IMGT and were analyzed with immunoSEQ Analyzer, with only productive sequences retained. Clonality was computed as one minus Shannon entropy normalized by log2 of the number of productive unique sequences. Public and private clones were assessed among the 100 most prevalent clones of each patient and control. A clone was defined as Susac-specific if it was absent from the healthy and MS cohorts, from some 980 published viral clones and from other ImmuneACCESS disease sequences. TCRdb handled the public reads itself, with Q25 trimming in fastp and clone calling in MiXCR, and kept productive beta chains. For every CDR3 protein sequence, its rows merge into one entry that carries the most common genes and DNA. TCRdb, rather than the study authors, made the V and J calls. Within this sample are 250,000 to 350,000 distinct CDR3 sequences, with 90% to 95% of them counted one time only. In total, the top ten clones hold about 0.063% of the sample.

Reading the germline V gene (reference sequence) gives CDR1 LNHDA and CDR2 SQIVND. The CDR3 has 13 amino acids, counting the end cysteine and phenylalanine. Only the CDR3 part of the read is kept: 39 bases, read in frame from the first base. The junction shows trimming of 9 bases on V and 2 bases on J, and the gene matches do not reach 5 bases of it. The TCR comes from a human donor with multiple sclerosis. Sequencing was done on a sample of CD4+ T cells from PBMCs. The chain joins TRBV19 to TRBJ2-7, with 9 bases matching TRBD2. The CDR3 in this case is CASRAGGTYEQYF. The DNA reads as follows: TGTGCCAGCAGAGCGGGAGGTACCTACGAGCAGTACTTC.